This note documents a single TCR beta chain sequence. The TCRbeta library was prepared with unique molecular identifiers. TCRdb itself ran the PCR reads through MiXCR, one entry per CDR3 protein. This sample carries 450,000 to 500,000 distinct CDR3 sequences, approximately 12% of them seen once, and the ten largest clones take less than 6.5%. The germline CDR1 and CDR2 sequences are ENHRY and SYGVKD. The CDR3 length is 16 residues. V was pared by 0 bases and J by 0 bases, with 9 bases between. The sample belongs to a study of T-cell reconstitution after alpha-beta-depleted transplantation in children.

This chain uses TRBV10-3 with TRBJ2-4, with D unclear. The sample here was PBMCs from the stem cell graft donor, taken from the stem cell graft. The clonotype comes from a human donor who donated a stem cell graft to a child with combined immunodeficiency. The chain's CDR3 is CAISESGVLAKNIQYF. DNA of the CDR3: TGTGCCATCAGTGAGTCTGGGGTACTAGCCAAAAACATTCAGTACTTC.